This T cell receptor beta chain was sequenced for a study of blood T cell repertoires in COVID-19. This CDR3 has 14 amino acids. Per the germline V gene, CDR1 is LGHNT and CDR2 is FRNRAP. The ends were cut back, 3 bases at V and 4 bases at J, with 12 bases in the middle. Participants' own reports of clinical history determined their cohort assignment. Donors in Cohort 3 counted as recovered after two negative PCRs, clearance, or symptom resolution. Here immunoSEQ multiplex PCR was the method, and the copy in TCRdb shows in-frame clones only, minus some. The sample contains about 250,000 clones, 75% to 90% of which appear only once.

This sequence originates from a middle-aged man who had recovered from COVID-19. The chain joins TRBV12-5 to TRBJ1-2; no definite D call. Sequences were obtained from PBMCs or T cells enriched from blood (not recorded which). CDR3 sequence: CASGLGLSLYGYTF. The CDR3, as DNA: TGTGCTAGTGGTTTAGGTCTTAGCCTCTATGGCTACACCTTC.